Below, 22 T cell receptor beta chains from the same sample are listed, as sequenced in a study of regulatory T cells in long-lasting Graves disease. This sample's time point: newly diagnosed GD, antithyroid drugs for less than 3 months. There was RNA extracted from PBMCs, and the TCR library was made from it. Researchers made TCR beta libraries by using iRepertoire HTBI primers and running Arm-PCR on CDR3 regions. TCRdb reprocessed the multiplex PCR reads with MiXCR, giving one entry per CDR3 protein. The table lists about 300,000 distinct CDR3 sequences, 18% of them singletons. The material sequenced was peripheral blood mononuclear cells (PBMCs), taken at new diagnosis, from a patient treated with antithyroid drugs. These receptor sequences come from a female donor with Graves disease.

This clonotype was seen ten or more times. The chain links TRBV12-3 or TRBV12-4 to TRBJ2-5; the D gene is possibly TRBD2 (5 bases). Trimming took off 1 base at V and 2 bases at J, with 14 bases between the two ends. This CDR3 has 16 residues. In DNA, the CDR3 is TGTGCCAGCAGTTTAGGCCCACGGGGAAATCAAGAGACCCAGTACTTC. Translating it yields CASSLGPRGNQETQYF.

This clonotype occurred many times. The genes are TRBV20-1 and TRBJ1-5, with 7 bases that match TRBD1. The CDR3 has 13 residues. The trim removed 5 bases at V and 2 bases at J, leaving 3 bases unmatched. Looked up from germline, CDR1 is DFQATT and CDR2 is SNEGSKA (reference sequence). For the CDR3, the DNA is TGCAGTGCTGAAGGACAGGGCAATCAGCCCCAGCATTTT. Protein sequence: CSAEGQGNQPQHF.

In its sample, this clonotype was seen many times. Written as DNA, the CDR3 is TGTGCCAGCACCATGAGGGGAAACACCATATATTTT. It codes for CASTMRGNTIYF. V gene TRBV12-3 or TRBV12-4 combines with J gene TRBJ1-3, with D uncertain. With 7 bases removed from V and 4 bases from J, the gap between germline ends came to 8 bases. CDR3 length: 12 residues.

This clonotype came up a few times. The V call is TRBV4-1, the J call TRBJ2-7; 15 positions agree with TRBD2. Germline V gives CDR1 MGHRA, CDR2 YSYEKL. The CDR3 runs 19 residues. J gave up 0 bases and V 0 bases, and 6 bases lay outside the gene matches. Here the CDR3 reads CASSQEGGLAGGSSYEQYF. In nucleotides, the CDR3 is TGCGCCAGCAGCCAAGAAGGCGGACTAGCGGGAGGGAGCTCCTACGAGCAGTACTTC.

The sample holds many counts of this clonotype. The chain uses TRBV11-3 and TRBJ2-5, with D uncertain. V dropped 4 bases and J dropped 2 bases, with 17 bases sitting between them. Per germline, CDR1 SGHNT and CDR2 YENEEA. The CDR3 is made up of 16 amino acids. The CDR3, as DNA: TGTGCCAGCAGCTCCCCGTTTGCAGCAAAGCAAGAGACCCAGTACTTC. This codes for CASSSPFAAKQETQYF.

This clonotype was seen repeatedly, ten times or more. The V and J genes are TRBV15 and TRBJ1-2; D is perhaps TRBD1 (5 bases). Germline CDR1 LNHNV, CDR2 YYDKDF (reference sequence). Trimming left V 2 bases short and J 14 bases short, with 21 bases between. This CDR3 comprises 14 residues. The CDR3 here is CATSRSRDLHARTF. The CDR3 bases are TGTGCCACCAGCAGATCGCGGGACCTCCACGCCCGGACCTTC.

This chain joins TRBV24-1 and TRBJ2-5, with D possibly matching TRBD2 (6 bases). The CDR3 contains 12 residues. V was pared by 9 bases and J by 5 bases, with 12 bases between. The V gene's germline CDR1 is KGHDR and CDR2 SFDVKD. The CDR3 here is CATARDSETQYF. The CDR3 coding sequence is TGTGCCACCGCGCGGGATTCGGAGACCCAGTACTTC.

At least ten counts were recorded for this clonotype. The chain recombines TRBV19 with TRBJ1-1; possible D gene TRBD1, 5 bases. The germline gives CDR1 LNHDA, CDR2 SQIVND (reference sequence). This CDR3 spans 15 amino acids. The V gene lost 5 bases and the J gene lost 1 base, with 14 bases spanning the gap. The CDR3 is CASSPSGQGNTEAFF. In DNA, the CDR3 is TGTGCCAGTAGTCCTTCGGGTCAGGGGAACACTGAAGCTTTCTTT.

Note on this clonotype: This may stem from a read error, because a much larger clone lies one nucleotide away. The DNA is omitted, as the CDR3 cannot be located on it reliably, and the CDR3 follows TCRdb's listing. The chain uses TRBV9 and TRBJ2-5; the table names TRBD1, a call not compared with the DNA. The CDR3 length equals 16 residues, ends included. Per germline, CDR1 SGDLS and CDR2 YYNGEE. CDR3 loop: CASSVAAGSGGETQCF.

This clonotype has ten or more counts. In nucleotides, the CDR3 is TGTGCCACGGGGACAGGGGGTCTCTACGAGCAGTACTTC. Translated, it gives CATGTGGLYEQYF. The rearrangement uses TRBV28 and TRBJ2-7, with TRBD1 matching 11 bases. Per the germline V gene, CDR1 is MDHEN and CDR2 is SYDVKM. The length of the CDR3 is 13 residues. V lost 10 bases, J lost 3 bases, and 5 bases stayed unmatched. Filled out from reference TRBV28 and TRBJ2-7, the complete variable domain reads DVKVTQSSRYLVKRTGEKVFLECVQDMDHENMFWYRQDPGLGLRLIYFSYDVKMKEKGDIPEGYSVSREKKERFSLILESASTNQTSMYLCATGTGGLYEQYFGPGTRLTVT.

The table lists this clonotype with many counts. This sequence joins TRBV30 and TRBJ1-3; D unclear. Germline assignment: CDR1 GTSNPN and CDR2 SVGIG (reference sequence). The CDR3 totals 14 residues. The germline V and J ends were trimmed by 1 base and 2 bases, with 9 bases remaining between them. CDR3 sequence: CAWSDRGPGNTIYF. The DNA for the CDR3 is TGTGCCTGGAGTGACCGAGGCCCTGGAAACACCATATATTTT. The whole variable domain, filled in from reference TRBV30 and TRBJ1-3, reads SQTIHQWPATLVQPVGSPLSLECTVEGTSNPNLYWYRQAAGRGLQLLFYSVGIGQISSEVPQNLSASRPQDRQFILSSKKLLLSDSGFYLCAWSDRGPGNTIYFGEGSWLTVV.

This clonotype has ten or more counts. The CDR3 nucleotides are TGCAGTGCTAGAGATCCAAGACAGGGGTTGAGAAATGAGCAGTTCTTC. Its protein product is CSARDPRQGLRNEQFF. This chain uses TRBV20-1 with TRBJ2-1, with 8 bases matching TRBD1. The CDR3 is 16 residues long. CDR1 is DFQATT, CDR2 SNEGSKA, per germline (reference sequence). The V and J ends lost 0 bases and 7 bases, in that order; junction bases with no gene match: 11.

The CDR3 region has the DNA TGTGCCAGCAGCTTGGCCGTAGTCAGTTTCTCGGGCGAGCAGTACTTC. Translated, it gives CASSLAVVSFSGEQYF. The V gene is TRBV5-5, the J gene TRBJ2-7; no clear D gene. Trimming took off 0 bases at V and 6 bases at J, with 19 bases between the two ends. Germline V gene lookup returns CDR1 SGHKS and CDR2 YYEKEE (reference sequence). This CDR3 has 16 amino acids.

This clonotype was counted ten times or more. The genes are TRBV6-2 or TRBV6-3 and TRBJ2-3; 7 bases agree with TRBD2. The V segment lost 2 bases and the J segment 5 bases; nucleotides outside the gene matches: 4. This CDR3 has 14 amino acids. Germline V gene data show CDR1 as MNHEY and CDR2 as SVGEGT. CDR3 in amino acids: CASSYRAGVDTQYF. CDR3 bases: TGTGCCAGCAGTTACAGGGCGGGAGTAGATACGCAGTATTTT.

At least ten counts were recorded for this clonotype. This chain connects TRBV3-1 to TRBJ1-6; D is ambiguous. With 1 base removed from V and 9 bases from J, the gap between germline ends came to 10 bases. CDR3 length equals 14 residues. The germline gives CDR1 LGHDT, CDR2 YNNKEL (reference sequence). The CDR3 is CASSQGITASPLHF. The CDR3 bases are TGTGCCAGCAGCCAAGGGATAACAGCTTCACCCCTCCACTTT.

Here the CDR3 reads CASSAQVSGNQPQHF. The CDR3 DNA sequence: TGTGCCAGTAGTGCACAGGTTTCGGGAAATCAGCCCCAGCATTTT. J is TRBJ1-5 and V is TRBV19; D might be TRBD1 (5 bases). V was shortened by 5 bases and J by 4 bases, with 15 bases between the two germline ends. Germline V CDR1 and CDR2: LNHDA, SQIVND (reference sequence). This CDR3 is 15 amino acids long.

This clonotype was seen ten or more times. The chain joins TRBV24-1 to TRBJ2-1, with 8 bases that match TRBD2. Germline values: CDR1 KGHDR, CDR2 SFDVKD. The CDR3 extends over 14 amino acids. Trimming at V came to 9 bases and at J to 4 bases, leaving 7 bases not matched to a gene. Written as DNA, the CDR3 is TGTGCCACCGGGACTAGTGGGAGTTACAATGAGCAGTTCTTC. This encodes CATGTSGSYNEQFF.

This clonotype was seen many times. The chain joins TRBV24-1 to TRBJ2-1; TRBD1 aligns across 7 bases. Germline CDR1 is KGHDR and CDR2 is SFDVKD. This CDR3 region has 14 residues. The ends lost 3 bases at V and 7 bases at J; junction bases unmatched: 5. CDR3 nucleotide sequence: TGTGCCACCAGTGATCCAGGGGGTAGAAATGAGCAGTTCTTC. It specifies CATSDPGGRNEQFF.

About this clonotype itself: One base separates it from a far larger clone, so it is likely a read error. V usage is TRBV12-3 or TRBV12-4 and J usage is TRBJ2-1; tentatively, D is TRBD1 (7 bases). The CDR3 totals 15 residues. V lost 5 bases to trimming and J lost 13 bases, with 24 bases between them. CDR3 in DNA: TGTGCCAGCAGTGATAGACGGAGGGGGCAGGAGACCCAGTTCTTC. Translated: CASSDRRRGQETQFF.

There are many counts of this clonotype. The J gene is TRBJ2-3, the V gene TRBV29-1; D might be TRBD2 (5 bases). The CDR3 loop spans 13 amino acids. The germline V gene has CDR1 SQVTM and CDR2 ANQGSEA. With 7 bases removed from V and 1 base from J, the gap between germline ends came to 12 bases. CDR3 in DNA: TGCAGCGACCAGGAGGTGGGCACAGATACGCAGTATTTT. Its protein is CSDQEVGTDTQYF.

This clonotype came up many times. The rearrangement links TRBV12-3 or TRBV12-4 to TRBJ2-7; D not certain. This CDR3 region has 13 residues. The V gene lost 3 bases and the J gene lost 3 bases, with 9 bases spanning the gap. The CDR3 DNA sequence: TGTGCCAGCAGTTTCGGGCTACTCTACGAGCAGTACTTC. Its translation is CASSFGLLYEQYF.

This clonotype was counted only a few times. A much larger clone sits a single nucleotide away, making a read error possible. The chain employs TRBV12-3 or TRBV12-4 and TRBJ2-7; a possible D gene is TRBD2 (6 bases). The CDR3 is 13 residues long. The CDR3 protein is CASTPRDSYVQYF. DNA of the CDR3: TGTGCCAGCACTCCCCGGGACTCCTACGTGCAGTACTTC.